One sample yielded the 8 T cell receptor beta chains listed below, sequenced in a study of blood T cells in healthy people across ages. With a J-beta primer mix and a sample-barcoded 5' primer, a second PCR ran about 6 to 11 cycles. MiXCR, applied by TCRdb to the 5' RACE reads, yields one record per CDR3 protein. The table shows just over 1 million distinct CDR3 sequences, with around 45% occurring only once. The material sequenced was blood. All receptors derive from a woman in her sixties or seventies in good health.

This clonotype has just a few counts. This sequence joins TRBV5-1 and TRBJ2-7, with a possible D match to TRBD2 (5 bases). Trimming stripped 4 bases from V and 2 bases from J, with 10 bases between. The CDR3 sequence is 13 residues long. Germline V CDR1 and CDR2: SGHRS, YFSETQ. The CDR3 loop reads CASSPLAAYEQYF. In nucleotides, the CDR3 is TGCGCCAGCAGCCCCCTAGCAGCCTACGAGCAGTACTTC.

This chain connects TRBV7-9 to TRBJ2-3; 10 nucleotides match TRBD2. Germline lookup yields CDR1 SEHNR and CDR2 FQNEAQ (reference sequence). This CDR3 contains 17 residues. With 3 bases clipped from V and 5 bases from J, the junction kept 11 bases outside the gene matches. The CDR3 nucleotides are TGTGCCAGCAGCTTCACGACTAGCGGGTTTCTCTTAGATACGCAGTATTTT. Translating it yields CASSFTTSGFLLDTQYF. The full variable domain, completed using reference TRBV7-9 and TRBJ2-3, is DTGVSQNPRHKITKRGQNVTFRCDPISEHNRLYWYRQTLGQGPEFLTYFQNEAQLEKSRLLSDRFSAERPKGSFSTLEIQRTEQGDSAMYLCASSFTTSGFLLDTQYFGPGTRLTVL.

This clonotype has a handful of counts. The chain has TRBV27 and TRBJ2-1; 10 nucleotides match TRBD2. Trimming at V came to 5 bases and at J to 8 bases, leaving 12 bases not matched to a gene. This CDR3 has 16 residues. CDR1 is MNHEY, CDR2 SMNVEV, per germline (reference sequence). This CDR3 is CASSTLVSSGSYEQFF. The CDR3 DNA follows: TGTGCCAGCAGTACTCTTGTTTCTAGCGGGAGTTATGAGCAGTTCTTC.

V and J are TRBV20-1 and TRBJ2-3, with D possibly matching TRBD1 (6 bases). The CDR3 contains 12 residues. Deletions cut 6 bases from V and 6 bases from J, with 13 bases between. Per the germline V gene, CDR1 is DFQATT and CDR2 is SNEGSKA (reference sequence). The CDR3 is CSAPPQGDTQYF. CDR3 nucleotide sequence: TGCAGTGCCCCGCCACAGGGTGATACGCAGTATTTT.

V and J are TRBV27 and TRBJ1-5; D gene unclear. The CDR3 length is 15 residues. Looked up from germline, CDR1 is MNHEY and CDR2 is SMNVEV (reference sequence). Deletions cut 5 bases from V and 15 bases from J, with 26 bases between. The CDR3 DNA sequence: TGTGCCAGCAGTCGCGCCGCGGATATGGGGTCCACCGTGCATTTT. This encodes CASSRAADMGSTVHF.

The V and J genes are TRBV7-9 and TRBJ1-5; TRBD1 might be the D (5 bases). CDR1 is SEHNR and CDR2 is FQNEAQ in the germline V gene (reference sequence). Trimming took 4 bases from V and 0 from J, leaving 7 bases between them. The CDR3 totals 14 residues. CDR3 sequence (DNA): TGTGCCAGCAGCTGGACAACTAGCAATCAGCCCCAGCATTTT. The encoded protein is CASSWTTSNQPQHF.

V is TRBV29-1 and J is TRBJ1-4, with TRBD1 as a possible D gene (6 bases). CDR3 size: 14 residues. V gave up 7 bases and J gave up 0 bases, with 12 bases separating them. Germline CDR1 reads SQVTM; CDR2 reads ANQGSEA. The CDR3 here is CSAGTPPTNEKLFF. The CDR3 nucleotides read TGCAGCGCCGGGACACCCCCAACTAATGAAAAACTGTTTTTT.

The chain joins TRBV7-6 to TRBJ2-1; 12 nucleotides match TRBD1. V gave up 6 bases and J gave up 6 bases; unmatched junction bases: 3. CDR3 length: 14 residues. Germline CDR1 SGHVS, CDR2 FNYEAQ. As DNA, the CDR3 is TGTGCCAGCAGAAGGGACAGGGGGCGCAATGAGCAGTTCTTC. Residues: CASRRDRGRNEQFF. The full variable domain, with the rest looked up from reference TRBV7-6 and TRBJ2-1, is GAGVSQSPRYKVTKRGQDVALRCDPISGHVSLYWYRQALGQGPEFLTYFNYEAQQDKSGLPNDRFSAERPEGSISTLTIQRTEQRDSAMYRCASRRDRGRNEQFFGPGTRLTVL.